This entry is about one T cell receptor beta chain. The source of the sample is a study of T cell changes during pregnancy in multiple sclerosis. Per the germline V gene, CDR1 is SGHRS and CDR2 is YFSETQ. The CDR3 loop spans 15 amino acids. V lost 4 bases and J lost 7; bases outside the gene matches: 10. Using immunoSEQ multiplex PCR, the repertoire was profiled, and TCRdb retains in-frame clones only, with some absent. The sample has around 92,000 clones, 94% seen once. The TCR originated in a female donor with multiple sclerosis, enrolled in a pregnancy study. The genes are TRBV5-1 and TRBJ2-1; 8 bases agree with TRBD2. The source material was peripheral blood, sampled in the third trimester of pregnancy. CDR3 DNA: TGCGCCAGCAGCGACGGGACTAGTGGTACAAATGAGCAGTTCTTC. Translated, it gives CASSDGTSGTNEQFF.